What follows is one T cell receptor beta chain and its context. Its matching antigen is unknown. These data are taken from a study of CD8+ T cells in alopecia areata. Study overall: The drug, oral tofacitinib, was given to treated patients at 5 to 10 mg twice daily.

V was clipped by 2 bases and J by 0 bases, with 11 bases between them. Germline assignment: CDR1 GTSNPN and CDR2 SVGIG (reference sequence). This CDR3 is 15 amino acids long. Regarding the study as a whole: Many expanded lesional clones stayed in scalp and blood while on tofacitinib.

Treatment here: oral pan-JAK inhibitor, 5-10 mg twice daily. Peripheral blood samples and lesional scalp punch biopsies were obtained from alopecia areata patients. Once RNA had been extracted, it was reverse transcribed into cDNA to act as the sequencing template. The method was immunoSEQ multiplex PCR; TCRdb's version includes in-frame clones alone and lacks a portion of them. The sample yields a few hundred thousand clones, around two fifths seen once. The receptor comes from a human donor with alopecia areata. This sequence joins TRBV30 and TRBJ1-3, with a weak D call TRBD1 (5 bases). Here the sequenced sample was CD4+ T cells sorted from blood, taken at approximately week 30, from a patient treated with tofacitinib. The CDR3 DNA is TGTGCCTGGAGTAGGGGCGGACTCTCTGGAAACACCATATATTTT. It is translated as CAWSRGGLSGNTIYF.